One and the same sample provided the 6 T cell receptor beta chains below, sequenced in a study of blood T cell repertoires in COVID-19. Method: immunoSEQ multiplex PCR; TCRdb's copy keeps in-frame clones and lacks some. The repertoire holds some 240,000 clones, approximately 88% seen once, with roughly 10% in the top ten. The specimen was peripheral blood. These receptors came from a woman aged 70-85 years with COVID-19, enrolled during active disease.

The CDR3, as DNA: TGTGCCAGCAGCTTAGGAGCCTACGAGCAGTACTTC. Translated: CASSLGAYEQYF. V usage is TRBV7-8 and J usage is TRBJ2-7; no clear D gene. CDR1 and CDR2 from the germline V gene are SGHVS and FQNEAQ. Trimming left V 1 base short and J 2 bases short, with 3 bases between. The CDR3 length is 12 residues.

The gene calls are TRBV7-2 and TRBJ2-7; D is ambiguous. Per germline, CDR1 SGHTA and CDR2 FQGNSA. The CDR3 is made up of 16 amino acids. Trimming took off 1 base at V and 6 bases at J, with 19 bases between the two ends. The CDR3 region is CASSLVPGPRFSEQYF. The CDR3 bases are TGTGCCAGCAGCTTAGTGCCAGGCCCTCGTTTCTCCGAGCAGTACTTC.

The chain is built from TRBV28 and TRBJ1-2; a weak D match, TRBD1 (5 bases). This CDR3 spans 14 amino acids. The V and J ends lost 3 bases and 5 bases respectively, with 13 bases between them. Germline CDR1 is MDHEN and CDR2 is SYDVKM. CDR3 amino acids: CASSFRRQSYGYTF. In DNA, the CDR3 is TGTGCCAGCAGTTTCCGTAGACAGTCGTATGGCTACACCTTC.

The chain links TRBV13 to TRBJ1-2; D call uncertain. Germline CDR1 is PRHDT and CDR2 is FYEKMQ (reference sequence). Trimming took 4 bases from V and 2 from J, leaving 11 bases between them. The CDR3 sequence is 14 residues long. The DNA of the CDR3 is TGTGCCAGCAGCTATGTGGGGAGAAACTATGGCTACACCTTC. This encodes CASSYVGRNYGYTF.

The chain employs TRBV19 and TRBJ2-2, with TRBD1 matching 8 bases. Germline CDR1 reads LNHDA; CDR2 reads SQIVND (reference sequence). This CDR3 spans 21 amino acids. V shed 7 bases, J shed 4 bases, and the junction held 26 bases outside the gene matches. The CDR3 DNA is TGTGCCAGTAATCACGGCGAGAGGACAGGGCGGTTAAAGGGGTCCACCGGGGAGCTGTTTTTT. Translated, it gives CASNHGERTGRLKGSTGELFF.

The chain's CDR3 is CASSIGPGVFEQYF. The CDR3 DNA follows: TGTGCCAGTAGTATAGGACCGGGAGTTTTCGAGCAGTACTTC. The genes are TRBV19 and TRBJ2-7; D might be TRBD2 (6 bases). Germline values: CDR1 LNHDA, CDR2 SQIVND (reference sequence). This CDR3 spans 14 amino acids. The V and J ends lost 1 base and 6 bases respectively, with 13 bases between them.